One sample yielded the 23 T cell receptor beta chains listed below, sequenced in a study of response to subunit inactivated influenza vaccine. TCRdb reprocessed the RT-PCR reads via MiXCR and lists one record per CDR3 protein. The sample shows approximately 500,000 distinct CDR3 sequences, roughly 13% of them seen only once. The sample consisted of PBMCs from blood, taken roughly 6 weeks after vaccination. The receptors derive from a man aged 50 to 60 who received an inactivated influenza vaccine.

A few counts support this clonotype. This chain joins TRBV7-9 and TRBJ2-7, with D perhaps matching TRBD1 or TRBD2 (5 bases each). Trimming stripped 10 bases from V and 0 bases from J, with 19 bases between. Germline CDR1 and CDR2: SEHNR and FQNEAQ (reference sequence). The CDR3 is 15 residues long. The CDR3 here is CAIRIGDGISYEQYF. The DNA of the CDR3 is TGTGCCATTCGGATTGGGGACGGCATCTCCTACGAGCAGTACTTC.

This chain joins TRBV7-8 and TRBJ1-1, with 12 bases matching TRBD1. The CDR3 sequence is 15 residues long. The ends lost 6 bases at V and 4 bases at J; junction bases unmatched: 6. Germline lookup yields CDR1 SGHVS and CDR2 FQNEAQ. The CDR3 loop reads CASSPGQGAFTEAFF. Here the CDR3 DNA reads TGTGCCAGCAGTCCGGGACAGGGGGCTTTCACTGAAGCTTTCTTT.

Ten or more counts support this clonotype. The J gene is TRBJ2-1, the V gene TRBV10-3; TRBD2 matches 8 bases. Germline CDR1 reads ENHRY; CDR2 reads SYGVKD. The CDR3 is 13 residues long. V gave up 10 bases and J gave up 7 bases; unmatched junction bases: 9. The chain's CDR3 is CATSGAGGNEQFF. The CDR3 DNA reads as TGTGCCACCAGCGGGGCGGGAGGTAATGAGCAGTTCTTC.

Only a few counts were recorded for this clonotype. The chain carries TRBV5-1 and TRBJ2-1, with 11 bases lining up with TRBD2. The CDR3 is 15 residues long. With V trimmed by 4 bases and J by 10 bases, 10 bases remained unmatched. Germline values: CDR1 SGHRS, CDR2 YFSETQ. The CDR3 is CASSEALAGEGEQFF. Written as DNA, the CDR3 is TGCGCCAGCAGCGAGGCACTAGCGGGGGAAGGAGAGCAGTTCTTC.

The sample holds many counts of this clonotype. The rearrangement links TRBV5-1 to TRBJ2-3; D not resolved. V lost 4 bases to trimming and J lost 0 bases, with 15 bases between them. The V gene's germline CDR1 is SGHRS and CDR2 YFSETQ. This CDR3 contains 16 residues. CDR3 protein: CASSRAGATSTDTQYF. The CDR3 bases are TGCGCCAGCAGCAGGGCAGGCGCTACCAGCACAGATACGCAGTATTTT.

The chain joins TRBV4-2 to TRBJ2-5, with TRBD2 as a possible D gene (5 bases). The CDR3 totals 15 residues. In germline, CDR1 is LGHNA, CDR2 YNFKEQ. The germline V and J ends were trimmed by 0 bases and 2 bases, with 10 bases remaining between them. The CDR3 DNA reads TGTGCCAGCAGCCAAGATGAGGGAATACAAGAGACCCAGTACTTC. It translates to CASSQDEGIQETQYF.

There are many counts of this clonotype. This chain links TRBV5-1 with TRBJ2-7; possible D gene TRBD1, 6 bases. The CDR3 length is 13 residues. V was pared by 1 base and J by 4 bases, with 9 bases between. Germline V gene sequence: CDR1 SGHRS, CDR2 YFSETQ. The CDR3 DNA follows: TGCGCCAGCAGCTTGACAGGGTTTTACGAGCAGTACTTC. It encodes CASSLTGFYEQYF.

This chain connects TRBV5-1 to TRBJ2-2, with 7 bases that match TRBD1. The CDR3 spans 15 residues. V dropped 4 bases and J dropped 7; count of bases not matched to a gene: 10. Germline CDR1 and CDR2: SGHRS and YFSETQ. CDR3 amino acids: CASSLRQGKDGELFF. CDR3 in DNA: TGCGCCAGCAGCCTTCGACAGGGAAAGGACGGGGAGCTGTTTTTT.

V gene TRBV7-2 combines with J gene TRBJ2-1; no clear D. This CDR3 is 14 amino acids long. Germline CDR1 SGHTA, CDR2 FQGNSA. Trimming stripped 3 bases from V and 0 bases from J, with 6 bases between. The CDR3 sequence is CASSFWDSYNEQFF. CDR3 coding DNA: TGTGCCAGCAGCTTTTGGGACTCCTACAATGAGCAGTTCTTC.

This clonotype was observed many times. The chain recombines TRBV6-5 with TRBJ2-7; a weak D match, TRBD2 (5 bases). Germline CDR1 MNHEY, CDR2 SVGAGI. Trimming shortened V by 0 bases and J by 2 bases, and 11 bases separated the two germline ends. The CDR3 runs 15 residues. The CDR3 DNA sequence: TGTGCCAGCAGTTACTCGATTTCGGGAACCTACGAGCAGTACTTC. Its translation: CASSYSISGTYEQYF.

This clonotype appeared a few times. V usage is TRBV4-3 and J usage is TRBJ1-2; D ambiguous. Per the germline V gene, CDR1 is LGHNA and CDR2 is YSLEER. The CDR3 sequence is 13 residues long. V was shortened by 3 bases and J by 8 bases, with 13 bases between the two germline ends. CDR3 in DNA: TGCGCCAGCAGCCACTCCGTCCTGGGGGGCTACACCTTC. This encodes CASSHSVLGGYTF.

This chain connects TRBV20-1 to TRBJ2-5, with 8 bases matching TRBD2. The CDR3 has 15 residues. Unmatched junction bases numbered 8, after V lost 3 bases and J lost 2 bases. Germline CDR1 and CDR2: DFQATT and SNEGSKA (reference sequence). This CDR3 is CSASQGGGGQETQYF. CDR3 DNA: TGCAGTGCTAGCCAGGGTGGCGGGGGGCAAGAGACCCAGTACTTC.

This clonotype has a handful of counts. V gene TRBV10-3 combines with J gene TRBJ2-4; perhaps TRBD2 as D (6 bases). The germline CDR1 and CDR2 sequences are ENHRY and SYGVKD. This CDR3 comprises 17 residues. With 6 bases removed from V and 1 base from J, the gap between germline ends came to 19 bases. CDR3 sequence (DNA): TGTGCCATCAGCCCCCAGGGCAGGGAGGTCGCCAAAAACATTCAGTACTTC. It translates to CAISPQGREVAKNIQYF.

This clonotype came up a few times. The chain links TRBV7-8 to TRBJ2-5; no reliable D call. CDR3 length: 14 amino acids. Between the trimmed V and J ends, which lost 4 bases and 1 base, there was a span of 10 bases. CDR1 and CDR2 (germline): SGHVS, FQNEAQ. CDR3 sequence: CASSSPRPQETQYF. As DNA, the CDR3 is TGTGCCAGCAGCTCCCCAAGGCCCCAAGAGACCCAGTACTTC. Based on the CDR3 plus reference TRBV7-8 and TRBJ2-5, the full variable domain is GAGVSQSPRYKVAKRGQDVALRCDPISGHVSLFWYQQALGQGPEFLTYFQNEAQLDKSGLPSDRFFAERPEGSVSTLKIQRTQQEDSAVYLCASSSPRPQETQYFGPGTRLLVL.

This clonotype was seen ten or more times. J is TRBJ2-3 and V is TRBV12-3 or TRBV12-4; 7 bases map to TRBD2. The CDR3 totals 14 residues. V lost 3 bases and J lost 3; bases outside the gene matches: 3. In nucleotides, the CDR3 is TGTGCCAGCAGTTTCGGGGGGAGGACAGATACGCAGTATTTT. This encodes CASSFGGRTDTQYF.

This clonotype was counted between two and nine times. The rearrangement links TRBV4-1 to TRBJ2-3; D remains unclear. This CDR3 spans 15 amino acids. V dropped 4 bases and J dropped 3 bases, with 14 bases sitting between them. From germline, CDR1 is MGHRA and CDR2 YSYEKL. CDR3 amino acids: CASSLTGEETDTQYF. Written as DNA, the CDR3 is TGCGCCAGCAGCCTTACCGGTGAAGAGACAGATACGCAGTATTTT.

The chain employs TRBV29-1 and TRBJ1-1; tentative D call: TRBD1 (5 bases). The CDR3 loop spans 15 amino acids. CDR1 is SQVTM, CDR2 ANQGSEA, per germline. V was pared by 7 bases and J by 7 bases, with 25 bases between. For the CDR3, the DNA is TGCAGCGCCCTATACACCTATGGGCAGGGCGGTGAAGCTTTCTTT. This encodes CSALYTYGQGGEAFF.

This clonotype was detected many times. The V call is TRBV7-2, the J call TRBJ2-7, with D unresolved. The CDR3 is 14 residues long. Trimming took 2 bases from V and 1 from J, leaving 9 bases between them. The V gene's germline CDR1 is SGHTA and CDR2 FQGNSA. Written as DNA, the CDR3 is TGTGCCAGCAGCTTAAGGAAGGTTTCCTACGAGCAGTACTTC. This sequence encodes CASSLRKVSYEQYF.

This CDR3 reads CASSLPRGLTETQYF. CDR3 in DNA: TGTGCCAGCAGCTTACCTCGTGGGCTCACGGAGACCCAGTACTTC. V gene TRBV7-2 combines with J gene TRBJ2-5; D gene ambiguous. CDR3 size: 15 residues. From germline, CDR1 is SGHTA and CDR2 FQGNSA. The germline V and J ends were trimmed by 2 bases and 5 bases, with 15 bases remaining between them.

This chain connects TRBV5-5 to TRBJ2-5, with D maybe TRBD1 (5 bases). This CDR3 contains 16 residues. Per germline, CDR1 SGHKS and CDR2 YYEKEE (reference sequence). The V gene lost 2 bases and the J gene lost 5 bases, with 19 bases spanning the gap. The CDR3 nucleotides read TGTGCCAGCAGCTTTCTCCAACCAGGGTTCGGGGAGACCCAGTACTTC. Its translation: CASSFLQPGFGETQYF.

V is TRBV4-3 and J is TRBJ1-5; no clear D. Trimming left V 4 bases short and J 0 bases short, with 7 bases between. The CDR3 extends over 14 amino acids. CDR1 is LGHNA, CDR2 YSLEER, per germline. The CDR3, as DNA: TGCGCCAGCAGCCCCGAATGTAGCAATCAGCCCCAGCATTTT. Protein product: CASSPECSNQPQHF.

The chain couples TRBV20-1 to TRBJ2-1; the match to TRBD1 covers 9 bases. The CDR3 runs 14 residues. Germline values: CDR1 DFQATT, CDR2 SNEGSKA (reference sequence). The CDR3, as DNA: TGCAGCGGGGAGGACAGGGGCACCTACAATGAGCAGTTCTTC. Its protein is CSGEDRGTYNEQFF.

The rearrangement uses TRBV7-2 and TRBJ2-5; 7 bases fit TRBD1. The CDR3 is made up of 15 amino acids. Germline V CDR1 and CDR2: SGHTA, FQGNSA. V was pared by 0 bases and J by 3 bases, with 4 bases of the junction left unmatched. CDR3 DNA: TGTGCCAGCAGCTTAGCCTGGACAGGCAAAGAGACCCAGTACTTC. It codes for CASSLAWTGKETQYF. The variable domain in full, with the rest retrieved from reference TRBV7-2 and TRBJ2-5, is GAGVSQSPSNKVTEKGKDVELRCDPISGHTALYWYRQSLGQGLEFLIYFQGNSAPDKSGLPSDRFSAERTGGSVSTLTIQRTQQEDSAVYLCASSLAWTGKETQYFGPGTRLLVL.